The 11 T cell receptor beta chains listed next were all sequenced from one sample in a study of T cells after yellow fever vaccination. TCRdb used MiXCR to reprocess the 5' RACE reads, holding one entry per CDR3 protein. Among 550,000 or so distinct CDR3 sequences listed, about 19% were seen once. The sequenced sample was PBMCs, obtained 15 days after the yellow fever booster vaccination. The receptors derive from a man in his thirties or forties who received the YFV17D yellow fever vaccine.

In this sample, this clonotype turned up a few times. The J gene is TRBJ2-1, the V gene TRBV7-3; 9 bases fit TRBD2. The CDR3 contains 16 residues. Per germline, CDR1 SGHTA and CDR2 FQGTGA. The trim removed 1 base at V and 5 bases at J, leaving 6 bases unmatched. The CDR3 DNA reads TGTGCCAGCAGCTTAAATTGGGCTAGCGGGAACAATGAGCAGTTCTTC. It is translated as CASSLNWASGNNEQFF. The whole variable domain, remainder taken from reference TRBV7-3 and TRBJ2-1, is GAGVSQTPSNKVTEKGKYVELRCDPISGHTALYWYRQSLGQGPEFLIYFQGTGAADDSGLPNDRFFAVRPEGSVSTLKIQRTERGDSAVYLCASSLNWASGNNEQFFGPGTRLTVL.

The V gene is TRBV7-2, the J gene TRBJ2-3, with 7 bases that match TRBD1. The germline CDR1 and CDR2 sequences are SGHTA and FQGNSA. This CDR3 is built from 14 residues. V shed 0 bases, J shed 9 bases, and the junction held 6 bases outside the gene matches. The CDR3 loop is CASSLARETGTQYF. The CDR3, as DNA: TGTGCCAGCAGCTTAGCGCGTGAGACAGGGACGCAGTATTTT.

This clonotype was counted a few times. The rearrangement joins TRBV5-1 to TRBJ2-5; the D gene is possibly TRBD2 (6 bases). CDR1 is SGHRS, CDR2 YFSETQ, per germline. This CDR3 comprises 15 residues. Trimming removed 4 bases from V and 5 bases from J, with 18 bases in between. CDR3 protein: CASSLSDPREETQYF. As DNA, the CDR3 is TGCGCCAGCAGCCTCTCGGACCCACGGGAGGAGACCCAGTACTTC.

The chain uses TRBV6-5 and TRBJ2-3; 11 positions agree with TRBD2. The CDR3 extends over 19 amino acids. The V and J ends lost 0 bases and 0 bases, in that order; junction bases with no gene match: 8. Germline values: CDR1 MNHEY, CDR2 SVGAGI. This CDR3 is CASSYSSSGLAESTDTQYF. CDR3 bases: TGTGCCAGCAGTTACTCGAGTTCGGGACTAGCGGAGAGCACAGATACGCAGTATTTT.

V gene TRBV12-3 or TRBV12-4 combines with J gene TRBJ1-2, with 7 bases identical to TRBD1. J gave up 7 bases and V 3 bases, and 8 bases lay outside the gene matches. The CDR3 length is 14 residues. CDR3 sequence reads: CASSFAGGFSGYTF. The CDR3 DNA sequence: TGTGCCAGCAGTTTTGCAGGGGGATTTAGTGGCTACACCTTC.

In DNA form, the CDR3 reads TGCAGTGCTCCCGGGACAGGACGCCATGGGGAGCTGTTTTTT. Translating it yields CSAPGTGRHGELFF. The rearrangement uses TRBV20-1 and TRBJ2-2, with 8 bases that match TRBD1. The CDR3 covers 14 residues. The V gene end was trimmed by 5 bases and the J gene end by 8 bases; junction bases not matched to a gene: 10. Germline V lookup: CDR1 DFQATT, CDR2 SNEGSKA (reference sequence).

This clonotype was seen a handful of times. This sequence joins TRBV5-1 and TRBJ2-5; D may be TRBD2 (6 bases). The V end was cut by 0 bases, the J end by 2 bases, with 8 bases between. This CDR3 comprises 14 residues. Germline V lookup: CDR1 SGHRS, CDR2 YFSETQ. CDR3 amino acids: CASSLGEAQETQYF. The CDR3 DNA sequence: TGCGCCAGCAGCTTGGGGGAGGCACAAGAGACCCAGTACTTC.

The J gene is TRBJ2-6, the V gene TRBV28, with D unclear. Germline V lookup: CDR1 MDHEN, CDR2 SYDVKM. The CDR3 is made up of 12 amino acids. The V end lost 10 bases, the J end lost 1 base, and 5 bases lay between the germline ends. CDR3 in amino acids: CATFSGANVLTF. The DNA for the CDR3 is TGTGCCACCTTTTCTGGGGCCAACGTCCTGACTTTC.

This clonotype was seen a handful of times. The V call is TRBV18, the J call TRBJ1-5; possible D gene TRBD1, 5 bases. Trimming removed 5 bases at V and 4 bases at J, with 9 bases between. The CDR3 sequence is 13 residues long. Germline CDR1 reads KGHSH; CDR2 reads LQKENI. CDR3 in DNA: TGTGCCAGCTCATATGGACAAAATCAGCCCCAGCATTTT. This encodes CASSYGQNQPQHF. The whole variable domain, filled in from reference TRBV18 and TRBJ1-5, reads NAGVMQNPRHLVRRRGQEARLRCSPMKGHSHVYWYRQLPEEGLKFMVYLQKENIIDESGMPKERFSAEFPKEGPSILRIQQVVRGDSAAYFCASSYGQNQPQHFGDGTRLSIL.

The V and J genes are TRBV20-1 and TRBJ2-1, with TRBD1 matching 10 bases. Germline CDR1 and CDR2: DFQATT and SNEGSKA (reference sequence). The CDR3 spans 14 residues. This CDR3 is CSGMTGGAGNEQFF. The CDR3 coding sequence is TGCAGCGGTATGACAGGGGGCGCGGGCAATGAGCAGTTCTTC.

This clonotype was detected a few times. The chain couples TRBV20-1 to TRBJ2-5; 8 bases agree with TRBD2. The CDR3 loop spans 15 amino acids. CDR1 is DFQATT and CDR2 is SNEGSKA in the germline V gene (reference sequence). After removal of 1 base from V and 2 bases from J, the junction contained 6 bases not matched to a gene. DNA for the CDR3: TGCAGTGCTAGAGTACCCGGGACTAGACAAGAGACCCAGTACTTC. Its protein product is CSARVPGTRQETQYF.